This T cell receptor (beta chain) was observed in a study of a mutant IDH1 vaccine in newly diagnosed glioma. This table comes from immunoSEQ multiplex PCR, and its TCRdb copy is limited to in-frame clones, with some not included. This table holds around 57,000 clones, 75% to 90% found once. There are 16 residues in the CDR3. Trimming took off 6 bases at V and 4 bases at J, with 18 bases between the two ends. From germline, CDR1 is MNHEY and CDR2 SMNVEV (reference sequence). Noted time point: week 11, during vaccination. Mutant IDH1 20-mer peptide, at 300 ug, made up each vaccine dose, with topical imiquimod. Note on this clone: Its antigen is not known.

The sample was PBMCs, taken from a glioma patient whose treatment included an IDH1 peptide vaccine. J is TRBJ1-4 and V is TRBV27; tentative D call: TRBD1 (6 bases). This TCR derives from a man aged 40-49 years with glioma. CDR3 amino acids: CASRPPSGADNEKLFF. In DNA form, the CDR3 reads TGTGCCAGCAGGCCCCCCTCAGGGGCGGATAATGAAAAACTGTTTTTT.